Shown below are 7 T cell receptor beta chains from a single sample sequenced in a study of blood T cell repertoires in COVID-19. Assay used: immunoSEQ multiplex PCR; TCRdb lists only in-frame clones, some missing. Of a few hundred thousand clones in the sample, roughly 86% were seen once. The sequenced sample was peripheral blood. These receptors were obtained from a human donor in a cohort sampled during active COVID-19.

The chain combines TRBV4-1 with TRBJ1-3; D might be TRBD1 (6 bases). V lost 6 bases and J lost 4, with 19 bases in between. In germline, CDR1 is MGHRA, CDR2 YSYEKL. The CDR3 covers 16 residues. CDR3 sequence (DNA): TGCGCCAGCAGTAATCCGTTGACAGGCCCCGGAAACACCATATATTTT. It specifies CASSNPLTGPGNTIYF.

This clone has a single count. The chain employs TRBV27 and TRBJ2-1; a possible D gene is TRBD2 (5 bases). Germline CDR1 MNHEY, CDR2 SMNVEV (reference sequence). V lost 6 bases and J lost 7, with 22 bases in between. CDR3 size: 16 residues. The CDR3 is CASSPSEGVSRNEQFF. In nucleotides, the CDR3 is TGTGCCAGCAGCCCATCTGAGGGAGTATCGCGGAATGAGCAGTTCTTC.

CDR3 sequence (DNA): TGTGCCACCAGCCCGACAGGATACAACTATGGCTACACCTTC. It translates to CATSPTGYNYGYTF. This chain links TRBV24-1 with TRBJ1-2, with a possible D match to TRBD1 (6 bases). Trimming pared 7 bases from V and 2 bases from J, leaving 13 bases between. The CDR3 length is 14 residues. Germline values: CDR1 KGHDR, CDR2 SFDVKD.

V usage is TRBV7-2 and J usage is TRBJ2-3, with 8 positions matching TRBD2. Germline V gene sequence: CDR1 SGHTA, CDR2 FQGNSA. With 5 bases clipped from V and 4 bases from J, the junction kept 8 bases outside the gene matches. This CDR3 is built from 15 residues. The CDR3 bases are TGTGCCAGCAGCAAACAGCGGGAGCGGTCAGATACGCAGTATTTT. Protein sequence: CASSKQRERSDTQYF.

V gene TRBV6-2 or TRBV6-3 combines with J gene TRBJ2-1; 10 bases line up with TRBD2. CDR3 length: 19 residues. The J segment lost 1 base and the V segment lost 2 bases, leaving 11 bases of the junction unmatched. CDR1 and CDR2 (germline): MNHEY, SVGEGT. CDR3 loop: CASSYKAGGPVGSYNEQFF. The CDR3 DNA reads TGTGCCAGCAGTTACAAAGCGGGAGGGCCAGTTGGGTCCTACAATGAGCAGTTCTTC.

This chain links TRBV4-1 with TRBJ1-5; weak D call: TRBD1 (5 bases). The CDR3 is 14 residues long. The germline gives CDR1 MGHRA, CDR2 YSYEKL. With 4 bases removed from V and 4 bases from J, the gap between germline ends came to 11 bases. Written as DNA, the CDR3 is TGCGCCAGCAGCCTTCAGACAGATAATCAGCCCCAGCATTTT. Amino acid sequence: CASSLQTDNQPQHF.

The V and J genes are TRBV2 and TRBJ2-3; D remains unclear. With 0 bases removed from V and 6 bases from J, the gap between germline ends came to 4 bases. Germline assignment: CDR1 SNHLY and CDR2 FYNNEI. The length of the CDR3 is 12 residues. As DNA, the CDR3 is TGTGCCAGCAGTGAAGCACTTGATACGCAGTATTTT. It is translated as CASSEALDTQYF.